A selection of T cell receptor beta chains follows, all from one sample in a study of blood T cell repertoires in COVID-19. The method was immunoSEQ multiplex PCR; TCRdb's version includes in-frame clones alone and lacks a portion of them. Counted here are around 160,000 clones, over 85% occurring once; the ten biggest clones make up over 15%. The sample comprised peripheral blood. These receptor sequences come from a man between 60 and 75 years old with active or convalescent COVID-19. The CDR3 runs from the conserved cysteine through the conserved F or W. Fields, in order: V gene, clone size, D gene, J gene, CDR3 DNA, CDR3 protein. A D gene is named only where the DNA matches it firmly. A clone size is listed for some rows: how often the clone was seen (once, few, many), or a class if it is expanded.

v_gene: TRBV27
abundance: NA
d_gene: NA
j_gene: TRBJ1-4
CDR3nt: TGTGCCAGCAGTTCCTGGGGAGTGGCTAATGAAAAACTGTTTTTT
CDR3aa: CASSSWGVANEKLFF

v_gene: TRBV18
abundance: NA
d_gene: TRBD1
j_gene: TRBJ1-2
CDR3nt: TGTGCCAGCTCACCCGCGGGACAGAACTATGGCTACACCTTC
CDR3aa: CASSPAGQNYGYTF

v_gene: TRBV19
abundance: NA
d_gene: TRBD1
j_gene: TRBJ1-4
CDR3nt: TGTGCCAGTAGTACGCAGACAGGGATGGTAAAACTGTTTTTT
CDR3aa: CASSTQTGMVKLFF

v_gene: TRBV6-4
abundance: NA
d_gene: NA
j_gene: TRBJ2-6
CDR3nt: TGTGCCAGCAGTGAACTCTCTGGGGCCAACGTCCTGACTTTC
CDR3aa: CASSELSGANVLTF

v_gene: TRBV19
abundance: NA
d_gene: NA
j_gene: TRBJ2-3
CDR3nt: TGTGCCAGTAGTGTCCGACAAGGAAGCACAGATACGCAGTATTTT
CDR3aa: CASSVRQGSTDTQYF

v_gene: TRBV24-1
abundance: NA
d_gene: TRBD1
j_gene: TRBJ1-2
CDR3nt: TGTGCCACCAGTGACTCCGGGACAGGGGGCTACACCTTC
CDR3aa: CATSDSGTGGYTF

v_gene: TRBV5-1
abundance: NA
d_gene: TRBD1
j_gene: TRBJ1-2
CDR3nt: TGCGCCAGCAGCCCAAACAGGGGAAGCTACGGCTACACCTTC
CDR3aa: CASSPNRGSYGYTF

v_gene: TRBV7-2
abundance: once
d_gene: TRBD1
j_gene: TRBJ2-7
CDR3nt: TGTGCCAGCAACGGACAGGGACACTACGAGCAGTACTTC
CDR3aa: CASNGQGHYEQYF

v_gene: TRBV5-6
abundance: once
d_gene: TRBD1
j_gene: TRBJ1-5
CDR3nt: TGTGCCAGCAGCTTGGGTACAGGGGGGAAGAATCAGCCCCAGCATTTT
CDR3aa: CASSLGTGGKNQPQHF

v_gene: TRBV7-8
abundance: NA
d_gene: NA
j_gene: TRBJ1-5
CDR3nt: TGTGCCAGCAGCCCTTCCCGGGATCAGCCCCAGCATTTT
CDR3aa: CASSPSRDQPQHF

v_gene: TRBV23-1
abundance: NA
d_gene: TRBD1
j_gene: TRBJ1-1
CDR3nt: TGCGCCAGCACCCAACATAAAAGGGGGCGACCCCTGAACACTGAAGCTTTCTTT
CDR3aa: CASTQHKRGRPLNTEAFF

v_gene: TRBV30
abundance: NA
d_gene: NA
j_gene: TRBJ2-1
CDR3nt: TGTGCCTGGAGTCCCCCCGGGACATCTTACAATGAGCAGTTCTTC
CDR3aa: CAWSPPGTSYNEQFF

v_gene: TRBV5-1
abundance: NA
d_gene: TRBD1
j_gene: TRBJ2-1
CDR3nt: TGCGCCAGCAGCACGGGACAGAACAATGAGCAGTTCTTC
CDR3aa: CASSTGQNNEQFF

v_gene: TRBV24-1
abundance: NA
d_gene: NA
j_gene: TRBJ2-1
CDR3nt: TGTGCCACCAGTGATTTGGGGCAGGGGAGCGGCAATGAGCAGTTCTTC
CDR3aa: CATSDLGQGSGNEQFF

v_gene: TRBV5-1
abundance: NA
d_gene: TRBD1
j_gene: TRBJ1-4
CDR3nt: TGCGCCAGCACACAGGGGGGGCGGCGGGAAAAACTGTTTTTT
CDR3aa: CASTQGGRREKLFF

v_gene: TRBV5-1
abundance: NA
d_gene: NA
j_gene: TRBJ2-7
CDR3nt: TGCGCCAGCAGCTCGAGGGGACAATACGAGCAGTACTTC
CDR3aa: CASSSRGQYEQYF

v_gene: TRBV18
abundance: few
d_gene: NA
j_gene: TRBJ2-7
CDR3nt: TGTGCCAGCTCACCCCCTAGCTTAGGATACGAGCAGTACTTC
CDR3aa: CASSPPSLGYEQYF

v_gene: TRBV6-5
abundance: NA
d_gene: NA
j_gene: TRBJ1-1
CDR3nt: TGTGCCAGCAGTTACTACTCGCGGAACACTGAAGCTTTCTTT
CDR3aa: CASSYYSRNTEAFF

v_gene: TRBV10-3
abundance: NA
d_gene: TRBD1
j_gene: TRBJ1-1
CDR3nt: TGTGCCATCAGTGACACGGGACAGGGTATCACTGAAGCTTTCTTT
CDR3aa: CAISDTGQGITEAFF